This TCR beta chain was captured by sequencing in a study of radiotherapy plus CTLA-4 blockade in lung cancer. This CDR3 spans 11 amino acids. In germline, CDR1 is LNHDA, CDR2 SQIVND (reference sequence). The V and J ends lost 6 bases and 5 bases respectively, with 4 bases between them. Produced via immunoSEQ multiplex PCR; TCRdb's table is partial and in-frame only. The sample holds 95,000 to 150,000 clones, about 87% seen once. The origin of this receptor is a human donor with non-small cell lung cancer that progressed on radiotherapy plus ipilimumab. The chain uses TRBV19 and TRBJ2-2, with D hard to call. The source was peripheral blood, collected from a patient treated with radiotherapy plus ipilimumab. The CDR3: CASRATGELFF. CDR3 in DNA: TGTGCCAGTAGGGCAACCGGGGAGCTGTTTTTT.